The clone carrying this T cell receptor (beta chain) was recorded at least ten times. This sample was taken from a study of T-cell reconstitution after alpha-beta-depleted transplantation in children. The CDR3 has 16 amino acids. Germline-derived CDR1 and CDR2 are LGHDT and YNNKEL (reference sequence). Unmatched junction bases numbered 10, after V lost 4 bases and J lost 5 bases. It was with unique molecular identifiers that the TCRbeta library was prepared. One entry per CDR3 protein results from TCRdb running MiXCR on the PCR reads. The sample includes approximately 200,000 distinct CDR3 sequences, about 14% of them seen just once.

The material was PBMCs from the stem cell graft donor, obtained from the stem cell graft. The TCR was taken from a human donor who donated a stem cell graft to a child with acute lymphoblastic leukemia. V usage is TRBV3-1 and J usage is TRBJ2-5, with 10 bases lining up with TRBD2. The CDR3 DNA reads as TGTGCCAGCAGCCCCCTAGCGGGAGAGCATGGTGAGACCCAGTACTTC. Translated, it gives CASSPLAGEHGETQYF.